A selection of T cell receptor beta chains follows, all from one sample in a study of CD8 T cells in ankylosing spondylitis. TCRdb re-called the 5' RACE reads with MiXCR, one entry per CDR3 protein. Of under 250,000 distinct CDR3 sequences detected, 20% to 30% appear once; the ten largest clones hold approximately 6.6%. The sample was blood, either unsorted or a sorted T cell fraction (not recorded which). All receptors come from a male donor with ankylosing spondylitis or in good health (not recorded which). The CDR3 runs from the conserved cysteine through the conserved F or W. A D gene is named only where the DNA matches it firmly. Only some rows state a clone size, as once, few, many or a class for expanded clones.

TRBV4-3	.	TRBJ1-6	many	TGCGCCAGCAGCCAGCAGGGTTTGTCACCCCTCCACTTT	CASSQQGLSPLHF
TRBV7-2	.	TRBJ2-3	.	TGTGCCAGCAGCTTACGAGAGAACACAGATACGCAGTATTTT	CASSLRENTDTQYF
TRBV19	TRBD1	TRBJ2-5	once	TGTGCCAGTAGCCCCCCCACCGGGACAGGAGGCTACGAGACCCAGTACTTC	CASSPPTGTGGYETQYF
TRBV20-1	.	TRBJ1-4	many	TGCGGACAGAAACTTAATGAAAAACTGTTTTTT	CGQKLNEKLFF
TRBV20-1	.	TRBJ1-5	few	TGCAGTGCTAGCAAGGGCGAATATAGCAATCAGCCCCAGCATTTT	CSASKGEYSNQPQHF
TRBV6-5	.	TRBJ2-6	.	.	CASSWGQGAWTF
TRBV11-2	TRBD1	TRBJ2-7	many	TGTGCCAGCAGCCAACAGGGACAGGGGTTCGACGAGCAGTACTTC	CASSQQGQGFDEQYF
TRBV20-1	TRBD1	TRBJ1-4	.	TGCAGTGCCCCAGAGGGGGCGAAGAAAAATGAAAAACTGTTTTTT	CSAPEGAKKNEKLFF
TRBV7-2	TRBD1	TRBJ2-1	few	TGTGCCAGCAGCTCGGACAGGAACCTCTACAATGAGCAGTTCTTC	CASSSDRNLYNEQFF
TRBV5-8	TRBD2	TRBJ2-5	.	TGTGCCAGCAGCCCCCGACTAGCGGGAACACAAGAGACCCAGTACTTC	CASSPRLAGTQETQYF
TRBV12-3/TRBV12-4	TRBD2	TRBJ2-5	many	TGTGCCAGCAGTGCAACGGACGGACTAGCGGGAGGGGGAGAGACCCAGTACTTC	CASSATDGLAGGGETQYF
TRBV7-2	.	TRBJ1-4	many	TGTGCCAGCAGCCCACGTGATGGACTAGCAACTAATGAAAAACTGTTTTTT	CASSPRDGLATNEKLFF
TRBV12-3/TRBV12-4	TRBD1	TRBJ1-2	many	TGTGCCAGCAGTCCCTGGGACAGGCAATATGGCTACACCTTC	CASSPWDRQYGYTF
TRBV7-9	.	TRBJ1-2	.	TGTGCCAGCAGCGCCGGGACCCTGGCTGGGTACACCTTC	CASSAGTLAGYTF
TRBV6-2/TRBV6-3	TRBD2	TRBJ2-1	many	TGTGCCAGCAGTTACTCGCGAGCGGCGGGAGGCCTCAATGAGCAGTTCTTC	CASSYSRAAGGLNEQFF
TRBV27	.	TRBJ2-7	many	TGTGCCAGCAGTCCATCCCGGGGGCCCTACGAGCAGTACTTC	CASSPSRGPYEQYF
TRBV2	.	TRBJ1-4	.	TGTGCCAGCAGTGCGGATCGGGCAGGGATTTCTAATGAAAAACTGTTTTTT	CASSADRAGISNEKLFF
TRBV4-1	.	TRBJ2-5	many	TGCGCCAGCAGCCAAGAGGACAGCCAAGAGACCCAGTACTTC	CASSQEDSQETQYF
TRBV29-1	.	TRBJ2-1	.	TGCAGCGTTGAAACTAGGAATGAGCAGTTCTTC	CSVETRNEQFF
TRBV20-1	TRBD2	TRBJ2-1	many	TGCAGTGCTCCGACCGGGACTAGCGGGAGTGATGAGCAGTTCTTC	CSAPTGTSGSDEQFF
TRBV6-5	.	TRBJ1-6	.	TGTGCCAGCAGTTACCGGGTCTCGGGCTCACCCCTCCACTTT	CASSYRVSGSPLHF
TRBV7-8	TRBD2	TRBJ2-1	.	TGTGCCAGCAGGGACCAGGGACTAGCGGGATTTGAGCAGTTCTTC	CASRDQGLAGFEQFF
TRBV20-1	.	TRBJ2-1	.	TGCAGTGCTAAATCCGGAGAGCAGTTCTTC	CSAKSGEQFF
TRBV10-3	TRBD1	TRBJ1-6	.	TGTGCCATCAGTGAGTCGGGACAGTCCAATTCACCCCTCCACTTT	CAISESGQSNSPLHF
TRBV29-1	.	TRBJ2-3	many	TGCAGCGTCTCAACGAGCACAGATACGCAGTATTTT	CSVSTSTDTQYF
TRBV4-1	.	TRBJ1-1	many	TGCGCCAGCAGCCAAGAGGGGGGGGTGCAGGCCTCCTTT	CASSQEGGVQASF
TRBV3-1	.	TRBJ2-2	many	TGTGCCAGCAGCCTCGGGGGAGCCGGGGAGCTGTTTTTT	CASSLGGAGELFF